Many counts were recorded for the clone carrying this T cell receptor (beta chain). Researchers defined stable Graves' hyperthyroidism as no ophthalmopathy progression within 18 months. Diagnoses were made from clinical symptoms, serum measures (thyroxine and TRAb), thyroid ultrasound and orbital computed tomography. More than 8.5 ml of fresh peripheral blood supplied the PBMCs. RNA transcripts gave rise to amplified TCR beta CDR3 regions. Primed by the HTBI set, a first-round RT-PCR was run on the TCR CDR3. TCRdb independently ran MiXCR on the multiplex PCR reads; one entry per CDR3 protein. The table shows about 290,000 distinct CDR3 sequences, with roughly an eighth occurring only once. The source of the sample is a study of T cells in Graves' hyperthyroidism and ophthalmopathy. As for the study in general: Specimen type is peripheral blood, collected at initial diagnosis prior to any treatment.

The V gene's germline CDR1 is MNHNS and CDR2 SASEGT. V dropped 8 bases and J dropped 1 base, with 17 bases sitting between them. This CDR3 comprises 15 residues. The gene calls are TRBV6-1 and TRBJ1-1; D is possibly TRBD1 (6 bases). The clonotype originates from a woman between 40 and 55 years old with Graves' hyperthyroidism. Sequencing was carried out using blood. DNA of the CDR3: TGTGCCAGCCAGAAAGGCAGGGGAAAGAACACTGAAGCTTTCTTT. It yields the protein CASQKGRGKNTEAFF.